Shown below are 17 T cell receptor beta chains from a single sample sequenced in a study of T cell responses to AZD1222 COVID-19 vaccine. Produced via immunoSEQ multiplex PCR; TCRdb's table is partial and in-frame only. The table records about 140,000 clones, approximately 89% of them present only once. This specimen was peripheral blood, taken on day 0 of AZD1222 vaccination. The receptor source for this set is an adult in good health.

The chain joins TRBV18 to TRBJ1-1; a weak D match, TRBD1 (6 bases). The CDR3 runs to 15 residues. Germline V gene sequence: CDR1 KGHSH, CDR2 LQKENI. Trimming cost V 4 bases and J 4 bases, with 16 bases left between them. As DNA, the CDR3 is TGTGCCAGCTCACTGGACCGATCAGGGGCCACTGAAGCTTTCTTT. Its protein product is CASSLDRSGATEAFF.

This clone is a singleton in its sample. The chain joins TRBV10-3 to TRBJ2-1, with 11 positions matching TRBD2. Germline trimming cut 10 bases from V and 2 bases from J; bases unmatched to any gene: 7. The CDR3 sequence is 15 residues long. The V gene's germline CDR1 is ENHRY and CDR2 SYGVKD. The CDR3 region is CASSEGLAAYNEQFF. CDR3 in DNA: TGTGCCAGCTCCGAGGGACTAGCGGCCTACAATGAGCAGTTCTTC.

The chain uses TRBV28 and TRBJ1-5; D unclear. Germline V CDR1 and CDR2: MDHEN, SYDVKM. The CDR3 sequence is 15 residues long. Trimming shortened V by 3 bases and J by 2 bases, and 11 bases separated the two germline ends. The CDR3 reads CASSLLLGGNQPQHF. CDR3 in DNA: TGTGCCAGCAGTTTGTTACTCGGTGGCAATCAGCCCCAGCATTTT.

The chain's CDR3 is CASSLDRGPNQPQHF. DNA of the CDR3: TGTGCCAGCAGTCTCGACAGGGGGCCGAACCAGCCCCAGCATTTT. The genes are TRBV27 and TRBJ1-5; 10 positions match TRBD1. Looked up from germline, CDR1 is MNHEY and CDR2 is SMNVEV (reference sequence). Trimming removed 5 bases from V and 7 bases from J; junction bases left unmatched: 8. The CDR3 sequence is 15 residues long.

This sequence joins TRBV4-1 and TRBJ2-5, with TRBD1 identical over 8 bases. Germline V gene lookup returns CDR1 MGHRA and CDR2 YSYEKL. The CDR3 consists of 17 residues. V shed 1 base, J shed 5 bases, and the junction held 12 bases outside the gene matches. DNA of the CDR3: TGCGCCAGCAGCCAAGGACCCGGAACAGGGGGAAGGGAGACCCAGTACTTC. Amino acid sequence: CASSQGPGTGGRETQYF.

This chain connects TRBV13 to TRBJ2-1; 8 nucleotides align to TRBD1. There are 15 residues in the CDR3. The V gene's germline CDR1 is PRHDT and CDR2 FYEKMQ (reference sequence). V was pared by 0 bases and J by 4 bases, with 2 bases of the junction left unmatched. CDR3 DNA: TGTGCCAGCAGCTTAGGGCAGGGGGCTTACAATGAGCAGTTCTTC. This encodes CASSLGQGAYNEQFF.

The rearrangement joins TRBV18 to TRBJ1-2; D is uncertain. CDR1 is KGHSH, CDR2 LQKENI, per germline. The CDR3 covers 16 residues. V lost 6 bases and J lost 6, with 23 bases in between. CDR3 in DNA: TGTGCCAGCTCCCCCCGGGGAGGGAGTAGATCAGATGGCTACACCTTC. It codes for CASSPRGGSRSDGYTF.

The chain combines TRBV6-5 with TRBJ2-3, with D uncertain. The CDR3 loop spans 14 amino acids. Germline V lookup: CDR1 MNHEY, CDR2 SVGAGI. V gave up 6 bases and J gave up 2 bases, with 12 bases separating them. The CDR3 nucleotides are TGTGCCAGCAGGGCCGGGCGCTACACAGATACGCAGTATTTT. This sequence encodes CASRAGRYTDTQYF.

This clone appeared once. This chain connects TRBV15 to TRBJ2-1; unclear D gene. V lost 0 bases to trimming and J lost 7 bases, with 4 bases between them. The CDR3 extends over 12 amino acids. The germline gives CDR1 LNHNV, CDR2 YYDKDF (reference sequence). DNA of the CDR3: TGTGCCACCAGCAGAGATTTTAATGAGCAGTTCTTC. Translating gives CATSRDFNEQFF.

The chain has TRBV27 and TRBJ2-7, with 8 bases matching TRBD1. J lost 2 bases, V lost 6 bases, and 6 bases had no gene match. This CDR3 is built from 14 residues. The germline CDR1 and CDR2 sequences are MNHEY and SMNVEV (reference sequence). The DNA for the CDR3 is TGTGCCAGCAGCACCGGGACAGGACCCTACGAGCAGTACTTC. Residues: CASSTGTGPYEQYF.

In its sample, this clone was seen once. This chain connects TRBV7-8 to TRBJ1-2; no definite D call. V lost 2 bases and J lost 10, with 14 bases in between. Germline V gene sequence: CDR1 SGHVS, CDR2 FQNEAQ. CDR3 length equals 13 residues. As DNA, the CDR3 is TGTGCCAGCAGCTTACGGATGAATGCAATCTACACCTTC. As protein: CASSLRMNAIYTF.

The chain couples TRBV11-2 to TRBJ2-7; 9 nucleotides line up with TRBD2. Unmatched junction bases numbered 5, after V lost 1 base and J lost 1 base. CDR3 size: 16 residues. CDR1 and CDR2 from the germline V gene are SGHAT and FQNNGV. The CDR3 protein is CASSLAATSGSYEQYF. In DNA form, the CDR3 reads TGTGCCAGCAGCTTAGCGGCCACTAGCGGGTCCTACGAGCAGTACTTC.

The gene calls are TRBV5-4 and TRBJ2-7, with 15 bases identical to TRBD2. V was clipped by 4 bases and J by 3 bases; unmatched bases: 2. This CDR3 spans 15 amino acids. Germline V gene data show CDR1 as SGHNT and CDR2 as YYREEE (reference sequence). CDR3 nucleotide sequence: TGTGCCAGCAGCGAGGGACTAGCGGGAGGCTACGAGCAGTACTTC. This translates into CASSEGLAGGYEQYF.

The chain employs TRBV27 and TRBJ2-2, with D hard to call. This CDR3 has 15 amino acids. CDR1 is MNHEY and CDR2 is SMNVEV in the germline V gene (reference sequence). Trimming stripped 6 bases from V and 1 base from J, with 12 bases between. CDR3 in DNA: TGTGCCAGCAGGGGCACATGGCTGAACACCGGGGAGCTGTTTTTT. Translated, it gives CASRGTWLNTGELFF.

J is TRBJ2-3 and V is TRBV10-2; no clear D gene. Germline CDR1 reads WSHSY; CDR2 reads SAAADI. The V gene lost 7 bases and the J gene lost 4 bases, with 9 bases spanning the gap. The CDR3 is made up of 12 amino acids. The CDR3 region is CASIGPADTQYF. CDR3 sequence (DNA): TGCGCCAGCATTGGTCCGGCAGATACGCAGTATTTT.

V is TRBV14 and J is TRBJ2-7; no clear D gene. Germline CDR1 reads SGHDN; CDR2 reads FVKESK. V dropped 3 bases and J dropped 7 bases, with 13 bases sitting between them. The CDR3 is made up of 13 amino acids. The CDR3, as DNA: TGTGCCAGCAGCCAGGTGCCGTTGTGGGAGCAGTACTTC. Its protein is CASSQVPLWEQYF.

The chain employs TRBV5-1 and TRBJ2-7; unclear D gene. The V and J ends lost 0 bases and 0 bases respectively, with 10 bases between them. CDR1 and CDR2 (germline): SGHRS, YFSETQ. The length of the CDR3 is 15 residues. CDR3 amino acids: CASSLAPQSSYEQYF. Written as DNA, the CDR3 is TGCGCCAGCAGCTTGGCCCCACAGTCCTCCTACGAGCAGTACTTC.